This is a list of T cell receptor beta chains from one sample in a study of regulatory T cells in long-lasting Graves disease. TCRdb reanalysed the multiplex PCR reads using MiXCR and keeps one entry per CDR3 protein. The repertoire has 680,000 or so distinct CDR3 sequences, 15% to 20% of them found once; the top ten carry 18%. The sample was also linked to a second study, of T cells in Graves' hyperthyroidism and ophthalmopathy.

The source was peripheral blood mononuclear cells (PBMCs), collected at new diagnosis, from a patient treated with antithyroid drugs. These receptors came from a woman in her 30s with Graves disease. CDR3s include the opening cysteine and the closing phenylalanine or tryptophan.

v_gene	j_gene	CDR3aa
TRBV20-1	TRBJ2-2	CSAGLAGGPTGELFF
TRBV5-6	TRBJ2-3	CASSIQPITDTQYF
TRBV6-2/TRBV6-3	TRBJ1-2	CASRVTGTRFGYTF
TRBV11-1	TRBJ2-1	CASSSRTSGLNEQFF
TRBV3-1	TRBJ2-7	CASSQARGGRRAYEQYF
TRBV5-1	TRBJ1-3	CASSPSRGLSGNTIYF
TRBV7-9	TRBJ2-5	CASSLAVGGSLLSETQYF
TRBV28	TRBJ2-1	CASSSQLNTYNEQFF
TRBV19	TRBJ1-6	CASKMGDKINSPLHF
TRBV5-1	TRBJ1-2	CASSLSGAPEIGYTF
TRBV28	TRBJ2-1	CASSPDTSSYNEQFF
TRBV20-1	TRBJ1-2	CSAPLGDGYTF
TRBV18	TRBJ2-1	CASSPPAPGNEQFF
TRBV6-5	TRBJ2-2	CASSSLSSGELFF
TRBV5-5	TRBJ1-1	CASSLTTPNTEAFF
TRBV6-5	TRBJ2-7	CASSYTTGTTDYEQYF
TRBV2	TRBJ1-1	CASSQENSGQAFF
TRBV12-3/TRBV12-4	TRBJ2-7	CASSSGLAGRYPSYEQYF
TRBV20-1	TRBJ2-2	CSARARLGLAETNTGELFF
TRBV19	TRBJ2-2	CASTVGSAGYTGELFF
TRBV30	TRBJ1-5	CAWSGWTEVWGNQPQHF
TRBV30	TRBJ1-6	CAWMRGGSPLHF
TRBV3-1	TRBJ1-3	CASSQEPSSGNTIYF
TRBV6-1	TRBJ1-5	CASSPQRTGPNQPQHF
TRBV3-1	TRBJ2-7	CASTSVHEQYF
TRBV6-2/TRBV6-3	TRBJ2-3	CASKPSGRRTDTQYF
TRBV3-1	TRBJ2-7	CASSPIAGGAPYEQYF
TRBV20-1	TRBJ1-5	CSATPGTPPAAQHF
TRBV25-1	TRBJ1-6	CASSEWGDRASPLHF
TRBV20-1	TRBJ2-1	CSAGRLEREFRDEQFF
TRBV7-8	TRBJ1-6	CASSLGGQGYFHF
TRBV28	TRBJ1-2	CASSPSVSSYGYTF
TRBV2	TRBJ1-5	CASSAPPGTERPQHF
TRBV7-9	TRBJ2-1	CASSPRTGTDNNEQFF